Following are 13 T cell receptor beta chains from one sample sequenced in a study of tumor-infiltrating lymphocytes in primary liver carcinoma. Priming with a constant-region primer yielded TCR beta cDNA from roughly 500 ng total RNA. Libraries of TCR beta came from three nested multiplex PCR rounds with slightly modified ARM-PCR. It was with TRBV1-TRBV30 forward primers and a C-beta reverse primer that the first two PCR rounds were run, at 10 cycles each. A single record per CDR3 protein comes from TCRdb applying MiXCR to the multiplex PCR reads. The sample includes around 80,000 distinct CDR3 sequences, roughly two thirds of them seen just once. The roughly 18-32 mg bulk tissue piece was not sorted before simultaneous RNA and DNA extraction. Sequencing was done on a sample of tumor-adjacent normal liver tissue. These receptors were taken from a middle-aged man with primary liver carcinoma and hepatitis B virus infection.

This clonotype occurred a few times. One end of the junction fails to match germline, which may point to a read error. V gene TRBV4-3 combines with J gene TRBJ2-7; no clear D gene. Per the germline V gene, CDR1 is LGHNA and CDR2 is YSLEER. This CDR3 is built from 13 residues. CDR3 region: CASSQEQRHEQYF. The CDR3 nucleotides read TGCGCCAGCAGCCAAGAACAGCGCCACGAGCAGTATTTC.

As concerns this clonotype: A much larger clone sits a single nucleotide away, making a read error possible. The chain couples TRBV5-6 to TRBJ2-7; TRBD2 matches at 7 bases. CDR1 is SGHDT and CDR2 is YYEEEE in the germline V gene. The CDR3 spans 15 residues. Germline trimming cut 6 bases from V and 0 bases from J; bases unmatched to any gene: 9. CDR3 nucleotide sequence: TGTGCCAGCAACCTGAGCGGGACTGGCTCCTACGAGCAGTACTTC. This translates into CASNLSGTGSYEQYF. The full variable domain, rest sourced from reference TRBV5-6 and TRBJ2-7, is DAGVTQSPTHLIKTRGQQVTLRCSPKSGHDTVSWYQQALGQGPQFIFQYYEEEERQRGNFPDRFSGHQFPNYSSELNVNALLLGDSALYLCASNLSGTGSYEQYFGPGTRLTVT.

The chain combines TRBV12-3 or TRBV12-4 with TRBJ2-1; TRBD2 agrees at 8 bases. With 6 bases clipped from V and 8 bases from J, the junction kept 12 bases outside the gene matches. The CDR3 spans 15 residues. The CDR3, as DNA: TGTGCCAGCAGGGGGGTAGCGGGACGGTGGGATGAGCAGTTCTTC. Residues: CASRGVAGRWDEQFF.

As for this clonotype: The junction differs from germline at one of its ends, possibly a read error. This sequence joins TRBV28 and TRBJ2-7; D uncertain. Germline CDR1 is MDHEN and CDR2 is SYDVKM. The length of the CDR3 is 11 residues. CDR3 loop: CACSSSYEQDF. CDR3 DNA sequence: TGTGCCTGCAGCAGCTCCTACGAGCAGGACTTC.

Only one count was recorded for this clonotype. An end of the junction differs from the germline gene, which may be a read error. The V call is TRBV11-1, the J call TRBJ2-7; a weak D match, TRBD1 (5 bases). Germline CDR1 is SGHAT and CDR2 is FQDESV (reference sequence). The CDR3 runs to 15 residues. CDR3 residues: CARSYTFDSSYEQYF. The CDR3 DNA sequence: TGTGCCCGCAGCTATACCTTCGACAGTTCCTACGAGCAGTATTTC.

This clonotype was seen more than once but under ten times. A junction end diverges from the germline sequence, so it may reflect a read error. The chain recombines TRBV4-3 with TRBJ2-7; D possibly corresponds to TRBD2 (6 bases). CDR1 LGHNA and CDR2 YSLEER come from the germline V gene. The CDR3 loop spans 15 amino acids. The CDR3 nucleotides read TGCGCCAGCAGCCAAGATCGGGAGACCCCCTACGACCAGTGCTTC. Its protein is CASSQDRETPYDQCF.

The rearrangement uses TRBV5-1 and TRBJ1-1; no clear D. In germline, CDR1 is SGHRS, CDR2 YFSETQ. The CDR3 contains 15 residues. V gave up 0 bases and J gave up 0 bases, with 9 bases separating them. The CDR3 region is CASSLDINMNTEAFF. The CDR3 bases are TGCGCCAGCAGCTTGGACATAAATATGAACACTGAAGCTTTCTTT.

On this clonotype itself: The junction shows a germline mismatch at one end, possibly a read error. CDR3 sequence reads: CASSQQPWIPGTHYF. Written as DNA, the CDR3 is TGTGCCAGCAGCCAGCAACCCTGGATCCCTGGGACCCATTACTTC. This chain joins TRBV14 and TRBJ2-5, with D possibly being TRBD1 or TRBD2 (5 bases each). In germline, CDR1 is SGHDN, CDR2 FVKESK. The CDR3 totals 15 residues. The full variable domain, its missing parts supplied by reference TRBV14 and TRBJ2-5, is EAGVTQFPSHSVIEKGQTVTLRCDPISGHDNLYWYRRVMGKEIKFLLHFVKESKQDESGMPNNRFLAERTGGTYSTLKVQPAELEDSGVYFCASSQQPWIPGTHYFGPGTRLLVL.

A word on this clonotype: At one end the junction does not follow the germline gene, possibly because of a read error. This chain uses TRBV12-3 or TRBV12-4 with TRBJ1-5; TRBD1 matches at 7 bases. The CDR3 consists of 14 residues. The chain's CDR3 is CVSSRQGRNQPQHF. In DNA form, the CDR3 reads TGTGTCAGCAGTCGACAGGGTCGCAATCAGCCCCAGCATTTT.

This rearrangement joins TRBV4-3 to TRBJ2-5; TRBD2 aligns across 11 bases. The CDR3 covers 17 residues. Germline V gene data show CDR1 as LGHNA and CDR2 as YSLEER. J was trimmed by 10 bases and V by 1 base; bases with no gene match: 14. CDR3 DNA: TGCGCCAGCAGCCAAGCGGCTAGCGGGAGGACTGGAGCGAGCCAGTACTTC. Translating it yields CASSQAASGRTGASQYF.

Here the CDR3 reads CASSQDGRAISYNSPLHF. The CDR3 coding sequence is TGCGCCAGCAGCCAAGACGGACGGGCCATCTCCTATAATTCACCCCTCCACTTT. The chain uses TRBV4-1 and TRBJ1-6, with unresolved D. The CDR3 covers 18 residues. Germline V lookup: CDR1 MGHRA, CDR2 YSYEKL. Trimming cost V 0 bases and J 0 bases, with 12 bases left between them.

The chain couples TRBV11-2 to TRBJ2-1; 7 bases match TRBD1. Germline V gene data show CDR1 as SGHAT and CDR2 as FQNNGV. V lost 4 bases and J lost 6; bases outside the gene matches: 3. The CDR3 contains 13 residues. As DNA, the CDR3 is TGTGCCAGCAGCTACACAGGGGTCAATGAGCAGTTCTTC. Its translation: CASSYTGVNEQFF.

The sample holds many counts of this clonotype. The V and J genes are TRBV28 and TRBJ2-1, with 7 positions matching TRBD1. After removal of 6 bases from V and 6 bases from J, the junction contained 11 bases not matched to a gene. The CDR3 loop spans 15 amino acids. The V gene's germline CDR1 is MDHEN and CDR2 SYDVKM. The chain's CDR3 is CASSETRQGSNEQFF. The CDR3 DNA is TGTGCCAGCAGCGAGACACGACAGGGCTCCAATGAGCAGTTCTTC.